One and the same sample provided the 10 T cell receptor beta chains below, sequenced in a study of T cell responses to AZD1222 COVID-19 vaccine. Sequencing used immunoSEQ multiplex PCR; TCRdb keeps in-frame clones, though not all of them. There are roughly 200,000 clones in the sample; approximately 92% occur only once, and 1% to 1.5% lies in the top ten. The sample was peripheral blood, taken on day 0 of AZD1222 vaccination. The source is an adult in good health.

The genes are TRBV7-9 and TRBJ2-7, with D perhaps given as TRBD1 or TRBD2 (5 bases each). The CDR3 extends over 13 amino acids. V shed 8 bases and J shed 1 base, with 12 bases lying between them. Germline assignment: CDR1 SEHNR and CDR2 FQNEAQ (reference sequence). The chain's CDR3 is CASELGESYEQYF. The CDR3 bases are TGTGCCAGCGAGTTGGGGGAATCCTACGAGCAGTACTTC. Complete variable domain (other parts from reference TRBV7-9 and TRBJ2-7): DTGVSQNPRHKITKRGQNVTFRCDPISEHNRLYWYRQTLGQGPEFLTYFQNEAQLEKSRLLSDRFSAERPKGSFSTLEIQRTEQGDSAMYLCASELGESYEQYFGPGTRLTVT.

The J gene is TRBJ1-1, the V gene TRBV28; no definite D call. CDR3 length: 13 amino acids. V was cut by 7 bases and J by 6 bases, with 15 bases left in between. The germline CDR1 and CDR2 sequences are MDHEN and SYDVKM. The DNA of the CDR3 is TGTGCCAGCATTCGGTCCGGAGATCCTGAAGCTTTCTTT. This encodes CASIRSGDPEAFF.

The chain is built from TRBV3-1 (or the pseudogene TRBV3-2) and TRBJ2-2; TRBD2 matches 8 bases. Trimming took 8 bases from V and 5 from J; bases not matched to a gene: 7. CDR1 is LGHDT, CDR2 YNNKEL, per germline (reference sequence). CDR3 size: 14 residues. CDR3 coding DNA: TGTGCCAGCTCCCAGCGGGGGTTTACCGGGGAGCTGTTTTTT. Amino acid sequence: CASSQRGFTGELFF.

CDR3 nucleotides: TGCAGCGTTGGGGGAGGATCTGCGCAGCCCCAGCATTTT. Translating gives CSVGGGSAQPQHF. The chain uses TRBV29-1 and TRBJ1-5, with D unclear. Germline CDR1 and CDR2: SQVTM and ANQGSEA. V gave up 4 bases and J gave up 7 bases, with 14 bases separating them. This CDR3 contains 13 residues. Full variable domain (missing parts from reference TRBV29-1 and TRBJ1-5): SAVISQKPSRDICQRGTSLTIQCQVDSQVTMMFWYRQQPGQSLTLIATANQGSEATYESGFVIDKFPISRPNLTFSTLTVSNMSPEDSSIYLCSVGGGSAQPQHFGDGTRLSIL.

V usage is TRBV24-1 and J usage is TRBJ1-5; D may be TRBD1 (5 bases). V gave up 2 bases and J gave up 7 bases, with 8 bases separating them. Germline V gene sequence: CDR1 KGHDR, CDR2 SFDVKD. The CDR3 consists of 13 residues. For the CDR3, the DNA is TGTGCCACCAGTGATTCCGGGACGCAGCCCCAGCATTTT. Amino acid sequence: CATSDSGTQPQHF.

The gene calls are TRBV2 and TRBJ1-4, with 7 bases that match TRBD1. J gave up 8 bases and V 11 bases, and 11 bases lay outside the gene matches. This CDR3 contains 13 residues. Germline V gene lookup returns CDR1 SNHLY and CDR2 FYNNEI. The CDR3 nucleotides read TGTGCCGGAATACAGGGGAATGTAGAAAAACTGTTTTTT. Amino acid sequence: CAGIQGNVEKLFF.

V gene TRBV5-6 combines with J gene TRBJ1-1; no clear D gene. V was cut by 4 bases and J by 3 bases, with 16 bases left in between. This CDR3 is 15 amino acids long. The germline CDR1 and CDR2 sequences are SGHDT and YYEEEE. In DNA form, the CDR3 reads TGTGCCAGCAGCCCGACTCCTCCCTGGGACACTGAAGCTTTCTTT. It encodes CASSPTPPWDTEAFF.

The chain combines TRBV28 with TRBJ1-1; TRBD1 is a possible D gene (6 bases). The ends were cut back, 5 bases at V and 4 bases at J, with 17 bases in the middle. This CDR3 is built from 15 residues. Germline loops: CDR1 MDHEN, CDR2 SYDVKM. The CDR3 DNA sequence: TGTGCCAGCAGTCCACCCACAGGGATAATCACTGAAGCTTTCTTT. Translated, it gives CASSPPTGIITEAFF.

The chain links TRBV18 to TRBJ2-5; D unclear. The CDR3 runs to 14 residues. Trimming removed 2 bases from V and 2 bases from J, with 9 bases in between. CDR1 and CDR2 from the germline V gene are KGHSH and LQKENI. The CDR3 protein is CASSPIDGQETQYF. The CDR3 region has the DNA TGTGCCAGCTCACCAATCGACGGACAAGAGACCCAGTACTTC.

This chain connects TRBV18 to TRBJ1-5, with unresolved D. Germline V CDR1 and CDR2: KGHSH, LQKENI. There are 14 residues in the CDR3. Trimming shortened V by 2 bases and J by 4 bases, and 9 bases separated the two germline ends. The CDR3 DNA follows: TGTGCCAGCTCACCAGAGGCCATGAATCAGCCCCAGCATTTT. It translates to CASSPEAMNQPQHF. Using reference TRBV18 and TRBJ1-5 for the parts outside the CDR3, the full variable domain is NAGVMQNPRHLVRRRGQEARLRCSPMKGHSHVYWYRQLPEEGLKFMVYLQKENIIDESGMPKERFSAEFPKEGPSILRIQQVVRGDSAAYFCASSPEAMNQPQHFGDGTRLSIL.